Given below is one T cell receptor (beta chain) in context. This sample is drawn from a study of cytomegalovirus exposure and HLA in healthy donors. This CDR3 has 16 amino acids. CDR1 and CDR2 (germline): SGHVS, FNYEAQ. V lost 1 base and J lost 4; bases outside the gene matches: 5. The PCR was carried out with 60 Vbeta primers and 13 Jbeta primers. Here immunoSEQ multiplex PCR was the method, and the copy in TCRdb shows in-frame clones only, minus some. This table holds approximately 190,000 clones, roughly 74% found once. The chain combines TRBV7-6 with TRBJ2-5, with TRBD2 matching 11 bases. The receptor's source is a woman aged 25 to 39 in good health and CMV-seropositive. Sequenced input: PBMCs. The CDR3 nucleotides are TGTGCCAGCAGCTTAGAGGCCCTAGCGGGAGGAGAGACCCAGTACTTC. Its protein product is CASSLEALAGGETQYF.